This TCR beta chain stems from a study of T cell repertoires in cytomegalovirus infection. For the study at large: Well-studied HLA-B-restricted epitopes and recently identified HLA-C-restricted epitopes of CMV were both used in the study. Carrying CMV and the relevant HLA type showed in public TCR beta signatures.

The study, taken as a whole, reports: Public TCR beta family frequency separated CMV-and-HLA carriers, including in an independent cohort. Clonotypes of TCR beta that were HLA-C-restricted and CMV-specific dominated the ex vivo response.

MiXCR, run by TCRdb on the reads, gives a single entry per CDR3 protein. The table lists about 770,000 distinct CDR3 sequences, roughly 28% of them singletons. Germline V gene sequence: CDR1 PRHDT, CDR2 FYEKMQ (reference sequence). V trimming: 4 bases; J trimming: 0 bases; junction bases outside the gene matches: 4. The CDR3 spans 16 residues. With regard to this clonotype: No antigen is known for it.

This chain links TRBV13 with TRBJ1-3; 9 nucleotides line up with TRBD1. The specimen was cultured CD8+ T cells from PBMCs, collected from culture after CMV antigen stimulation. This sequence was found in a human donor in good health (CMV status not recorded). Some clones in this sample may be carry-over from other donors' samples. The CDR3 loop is CASSSQTGGSGNTIYF. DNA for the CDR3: TGTGCCAGCAGCTCGCAGACAGGGGGCTCTGGAAACACCATATATTTT.